The present TCR beta chain was sequenced within a study of PD-1 blockade in mismatch repair-deficient tumors (dated by TCRdb to about 2017). For the study in its entirety: Between late 2013 and 2016, roughly 84 consecutive patients with about a dozen mismatch repair-deficient cancer types, all previously treated and progressing, were enrolled in the trial. Tumor-associated T cell clones were tracked in the peripheral blood of patients responding to PD-1 blockade by deep sequencing of TCR CDR3 regions. Summary of the overall study and its limitations: Tumor-resident clones, often undetectable in blood before treatment, expanded rapidly after pembrolizumab and then contracted, generally before radiologic responses.

For every enrolled patient, mismatch repair deficiency was confirmed by either polymerase chain reaction or immunohistochemistry. TCR sequencing was performed for a few patients who responded to pembrolizumab therapy. Pembrolizumab PD-1 blockade was prospectively tested in advanced mismatch repair-deficient cancers, regardless of tissue of origin, in the phase II trial. Serial peripheral blood T cell samples were collected before and at multiple times after starting PD-1 blockade. Blood sampling times were expressed in weeks after the first pembrolizumab dose. The V end loses 2 bases and the J end loses 0 bases, and a stretch of 12 bases separates them. Spanning cysteine to phenylalanine, the CDR3 consists of 15 amino acids. The sequence is cut down to CDR3 DNA, 45 bases in frame from base 1. According to the germline V gene (reference sequence), CDR1 reads SGHNT and CDR2 reads YYREEE. Concerning this clone: This clone's antigen is unknown. No much larger clone is present one base from it, and per-base qualities are unavailable.

The method behind the library was the immunoSEQ multiplex PCR assay. TCRdb carries this immuneACCESS record with in-frame sequences only. Its versions omit some clonotypes, under half of them owing to an unresolved V gene in the studies checked, with the rest unexplained. Across this sample there are 120,000 or so clones, with around 87% seen only once. Roughly 13% of the sample is in the top ten clones. This clonotype was obtained from an adult with mismatch repair-deficient cancer. The V gene is TRBV5-4 and the J gene is TRBJ2-7; the D gene assignment is ambiguous. The sample was peripheral blood, taken 44 weeks after starting pembrolizumab. The CDR3 sequence is CASSLRDTGSYEQYF. The nucleotides are TGTGCCAGCAGCTTAAGAGACACCGGCTCCTACGAGCAGTACTTC.